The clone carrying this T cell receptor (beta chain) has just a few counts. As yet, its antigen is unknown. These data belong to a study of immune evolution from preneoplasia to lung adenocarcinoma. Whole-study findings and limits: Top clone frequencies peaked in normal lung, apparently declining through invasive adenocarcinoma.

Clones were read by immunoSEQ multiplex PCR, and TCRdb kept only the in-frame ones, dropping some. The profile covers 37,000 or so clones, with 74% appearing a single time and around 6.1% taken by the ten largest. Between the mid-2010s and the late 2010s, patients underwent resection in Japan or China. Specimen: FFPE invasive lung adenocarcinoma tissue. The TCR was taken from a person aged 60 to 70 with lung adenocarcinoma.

The CDR3 nucleotides read TGTGCCAGTAGGACGGGAAACACTGAAGCTTTCTTT. Its translation: CASRTGNTEAFF. V and J are TRBV19 and TRBJ1-1; D gene ambiguous. The CDR3 sequence is 12 residues long. Trimming pared 6 bases from V and 2 bases from J, leaving 7 bases between. Germline CDR1 reads LNHDA; CDR2 reads SQIVND (reference sequence).